This T cell receptor (beta chain) originates from a study of graft-versus-host responses after intestinal transplantation. About the research overall: Recipients obtained multivisceral, liver-intestinal, or isolated intestinal transplants. Induction with anti-thymocyte globulin, then tacrolimus and steroids for three to four years, was given to all recipients.

For this clone: Its target is unknown.

The repertoire was sequenced with immunoSEQ multiplex PCR; TCRdb's copy has only in-frame clones and lacks some. The table has about 93,000 clones, around 93% seen once. Study observations and caveats: Allografts of one patient group, those with graft-donor T cell macrochimerism, had high graft-versus-host to host-versus-graft clonal ratios.

The CDR3 runs 15 residues. In germline, CDR1 is MGHRA, CDR2 YSYEKL. V shed 0 bases and J shed 2 bases, with 11 bases lying between them. The chain links TRBV4-1 to TRBJ2-7; possibly TRBD2 for D (7 bases). The source of this sequence is a human donor who received an intestinal transplant. The input for sequencing was unstimulated CD8+ T cells sorted from spleen or lymph node cells, taken before intestinal transplant. The CDR3 loop reads CASSQDQGTTYEQYF. As DNA, the CDR3 is TGCGCCAGCAGCCAAGATCAGGGGACTACCTACGAGCAGTACTTC.